This entry concerns a single T cell receptor beta chain. Investigators profiled TCR beta VDJ and CDR3 from genomic DNA template. Using its own MiXCR run on the reads, TCRdb lists one record per CDR3 protein. The repertoire holds around 200,000 distinct CDR3 sequences, with roughly half as singletons. The CDR3 is made up of 14 amino acids. The V gene end was trimmed by 7 bases and the J gene end by 9 bases; junction bases not matched to a gene: 7. Germline V lookup: CDR1 WSHSY, CDR2 SAAADI. This sample was taken from a study of CD8+CD57+ T cells in acquired aplastic anemia. The J gene is TRBJ1-6, the V gene TRBV10-2, with 9 bases identical to TRBD1. This sequence originates from a human donor in good health, serving as a control. Sequencing used sorted CD4+, CD8+, or CD8+CD57+ T cells (not recorded which) from PBMCs. The CDR3 bases are TGCGCCAGCAACGCCGGGACAGGGAGTTCACCCCTCCACTTT. Its translation is CASNAGTGSSPLHF.